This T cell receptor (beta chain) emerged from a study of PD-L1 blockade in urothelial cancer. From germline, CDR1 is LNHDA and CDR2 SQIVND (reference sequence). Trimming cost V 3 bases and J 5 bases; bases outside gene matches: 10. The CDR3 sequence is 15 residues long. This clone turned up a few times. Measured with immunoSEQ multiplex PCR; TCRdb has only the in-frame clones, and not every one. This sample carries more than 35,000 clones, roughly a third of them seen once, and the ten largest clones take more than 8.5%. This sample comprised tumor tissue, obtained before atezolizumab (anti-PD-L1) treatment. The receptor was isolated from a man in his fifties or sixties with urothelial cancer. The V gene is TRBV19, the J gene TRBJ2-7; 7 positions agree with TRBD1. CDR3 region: CASSMRAGGLNEQYF. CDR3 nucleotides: TGTGCCAGTAGTATGAGGGCAGGGGGATTGAACGAGCAGTACTTC. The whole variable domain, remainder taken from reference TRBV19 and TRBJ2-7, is DGGITQSPKYLFRKEGQNVTLSCEQNLNHDAMYWYRQDPGQGLRLIYYSQIVNDFQKGDIAEGYSVSREKKESFPLTVTSAQKNPTAFYLCASSMRAGGLNEQYFGPGTRLTVT.